This T cell receptor (beta chain) derives from a study of cytomegalovirus exposure and HLA in healthy donors. Study as a whole: Drawn from HLA-typed donors, 80 million to 100 million unique TCRs were held in an early data release.

General study points: Later analysis reportedly placed an Asian-associated ancestry cluster below the approximately 730-donor mean in N-insertions.

Germline V gene lookup returns CDR1 MNHNS and CDR2 SASEGT. V lost 7 bases and J 4 bases, leaving 10 bases between the germline ends. The CDR3 spans 12 residues. In regard to this clone: Antigen: not known.

The PCR ran on 60 Vbeta and 13 Jbeta primers. Here immunoSEQ multiplex PCR was the method, and the copy in TCRdb shows in-frame clones only, minus some. The sample has over 70,000 clones, over 70% seen once; the top ten hold about 23%. Sequenced: PBMCs. The source is a woman in her fifties or sixties in good health and CMV-seropositive. The J gene is TRBJ1-2, the V gene TRBV6-1; D might be TRBD1 (5 bases). CDR3 residues: CASNPDSYGYTF. The DNA of the CDR3 is TGTGCCAGCAACCCTGACAGCTATGGCTACACCTTC.